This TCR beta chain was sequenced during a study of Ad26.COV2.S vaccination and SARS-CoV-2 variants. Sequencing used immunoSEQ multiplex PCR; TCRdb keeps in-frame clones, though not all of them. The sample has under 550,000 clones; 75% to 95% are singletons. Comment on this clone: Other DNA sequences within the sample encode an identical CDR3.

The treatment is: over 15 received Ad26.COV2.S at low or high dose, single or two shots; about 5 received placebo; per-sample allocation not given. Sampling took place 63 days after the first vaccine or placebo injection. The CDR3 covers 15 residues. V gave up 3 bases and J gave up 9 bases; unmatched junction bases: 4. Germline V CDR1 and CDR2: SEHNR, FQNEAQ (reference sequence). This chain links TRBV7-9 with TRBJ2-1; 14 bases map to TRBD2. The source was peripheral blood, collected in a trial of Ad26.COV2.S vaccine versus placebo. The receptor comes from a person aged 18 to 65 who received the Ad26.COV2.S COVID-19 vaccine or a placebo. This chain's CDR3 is CASSLGLAGVGEQFF. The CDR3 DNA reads TGTGCCAGCAGCTTGGGACTAGCGGGAGTAGGTGAGCAGTTCTTC.